Sequencing of this T cell receptor (beta chain) was carried out in a study of post-analysis software for immune sequencing data. Regarding the study as a whole: Compared with controls, patients showed significantly lower normalized Chao1 diversity. F measure clustering grouped samples strongly by preparation batch. In patients, roughly 5 TRBV segments were more frequent than in controls, with TRBV5-6, TRBV5-1 and TRBV20-1 among them.

This clonotype was seen just once. Antigen specificity is unknown. V gave up 6 bases and J gave up 3 bases; unmatched junction bases: 8. This CDR3 is 14 amino acids long. Carried by the TCR beta cDNA libraries were unique molecular identifiers. T cells numbering roughly 0.85 to 10 million gave rise to around 460,000 cDNA molecules. TCRdb re-derived calls from the PCR reads in MiXCR, one entry per CDR3 protein. Of about 810,000 distinct CDR3 sequences detected, 53% appear once; the ten largest clones hold roughly 4.4%. The receptor was derived from a girl aged 10-17 years with multiple sclerosis. The chain combines TRBV12-3 or TRBV12-4 with TRBJ2-7, with 7 bases that match TRBD1. Sequenced sample: blood. CDR3 in DNA: TGTGCCAGCAGCCCACAGGGGAGTCGCTACGAGCAGTACTTC. This gives the protein CASSPQGSRYEQYF.